This T cell receptor (beta chain) was obtained from a study of OX40 agonist ivuxolimab in advanced cancers. A single count supports this clone. Generated by immunoSEQ multiplex PCR, the TCRdb table keeps only in-frame clones and is missing some. In the table there are about 22,000 clones, about 80% of which are singletons. Sampling times: baseline, cycle 4 day 1, cycle 7 day 1. This clonotype originated in an adult with an advanced solid tumor such as melanoma, head and neck, liver or kidney cancer. Specimen: CD4+ or CD8+ T cells sorted from blood, collected in a trial of the OX40 agonist ivuxolimab.

CDR3: CASSLSRGTGDYEQYF. CDR3 nucleotides: TGTGCCAGCAGCTTAAGTCGAGGGACAGGGGACTACGAGCAGTACTTC. The rearrangement links TRBV11-2 to TRBJ2-7; 10 bases are a match to TRBD1. V dropped 2 bases and J dropped 3; count of bases not matched to a gene: 7. The germline V gene encodes CDR1 SGHAT and CDR2 FQNNGV. The CDR3 totals 16 residues.